These T cell receptor beta chains were read from a single sample in a study of CD4 T cells in relation to SARS-CoV-2 and coronaviruses. No antigens are known for them. Clones were sequenced by immunoSEQ multiplex PCR, and TCRdb holds only the in-frame ones, with some missing. The repertoire includes just under 20,000 clones, roughly four fifths of them detected once, and 20% to 25% sits in the top ten. Sequencing was performed on CD4+ T cells from PBMCs, cultured in vitro. These receptors were collected from a human donor in good health. The CDR3 runs from the conserved cysteine through the conserved F or W. D genes are given only for firm matches. Clone size is not always given. Where it is, it says once, few, many or a class for expanded clones.

size,V,D,J,DNA,CDR3
-,TRBV6-6,TRBD2,TRBJ2-7,TGTGCCAGCAGTAATGGACTAGCGGGGGGCCAGCAGTACTTC,CASSNGLAGGQQYF
-,TRBV2,TRBD1,TRBJ2-1,TGTGCCAGCAGGGCGGGACAGGTCTTTGGGGAGCAGTTCTTC,CASRAGQVFGEQFF
-,TRBV4-3,-,TRBJ1-2,TGCGCCAGCAGCCAAGATGCGGCAGCTAACTATGGCTACACCTTC,CASSQDAAANYGYTF
-,TRBV6-6,TRBD2,TRBJ2-7,TGTGCCAGCAGGACGAATAGCGGGGGGGCGAGTGAGCAGTACTTC,CASRTNSGGASEQYF
few,TRBV5-1,-,TRBJ2-7,TGCGCCAGCAGCTTGGCCGGAGAGGGAGGCGAGCAGTACTTC,CASSLAGEGGEQYF
-,TRBV4-3,-,TRBJ1-1,TGCGCCAGCAGCCAAGATCTCGGGGGACCGAACACTGAAGCTTTCTTT,CASSQDLGGPNTEAFF
-,TRBV5-1,-,TRBJ2-3,TGCGCCAGACCTCCTCGCGATTTAGATACGCAGTATTTT,CARPPRDLDTQYF
once,TRBV29-1,TRBD2,TRBJ2-7,TGCAGCGTTTCGACCGGGACTAGCGGCGCCTACGAGCAGTACTTC,CSVSTGTSGAYEQYF
-,TRBV9,-,TRBJ2-2,TGTGCCAGCAGCACGGCCGGAGGGGGTGCCGGGGAGCTGTTTTTT,CASSTAGGGAGELFF
-,TRBV4-3,-,TRBJ1-1,TGCGCCAGCAGCCAAGATCTTAAGATACAAGCTTTCTTT,CASSQDLKIQAFF
-,TRBV5-4,TRBD2,TRBJ2-1,TGTGCCAGCAGCTTTAACATAGCGGGAGTGGGTGAGCAGTTCTTC,CASSFNIAGVGEQFF
-,TRBV11-2,-,TRBJ1-6,TGTGCCAGCAGCTTAGGGGTTAGGAATTCACCCCTCCACTTT,CASSLGVRNSPLHF
few,TRBV19,-,TRBJ1-5,TGTGCCAGCGCACAGGGTAGCAATCAGCCCCAGCATTTT,CASAQGSNQPQHF
-,TRBV30,TRBD2,TRBJ2-7,TGTGCCTGGAGGGGGGGGTGGAGTGCTAGCGCGGACGAGCAGTACTTC,CAWRGGWSASADEQYF
few,TRBV19,-,TRBJ1-4,TGTGCCAGTAGTATAGGGGGTCAAACTAATGAAAAACTGTTTTTT,CASSIGGQTNEKLFF
-,TRBV5-6,-,TRBJ1-2,TGTGCCAGCAGCTTGGTGGGGCCAAACTATGGCTACACCTTC,CASSLVGPNYGYTF
-,TRBV6-5,-,TRBJ2-7,TGTGCCAGCAGTTCCCCACAGGGTAACGAGCAGTACTTC,CASSSPQGNEQYF
-,TRBV4-3,TRBD1,TRBJ1-2,TGCGCCAGCAGCCAACAAAGACAGGGGGGAGGGTATGGCTACACCTTC,CASSQQRQGGGYGYTF
-,TRBV6-2/TRBV6-3,TRBD2,TRBJ2-3,TGTGCCAGCACCCCGGTGGAGCGGGGGGGCACAGATACGCAGTATTTT,CASTPVERGGTDTQYF
-,TRBV19,-,TRBJ1-3,TGTGCCAGTGAGCCGGGATTCTCTGGAAACACCATATATTTT,CASEPGFSGNTIYF
-,TRBV6-1,-,TRBJ1-2,TGTGCCAGCAGTGAAGGAGCAGAAGCTAACTATGGCTACACCTTC,CASSEGAEANYGYTF
-,TRBV10-1,-,TRBJ2-3,TGCGCCAGCAGTGAAGGGGGAAAACTGCGAACAGATACGCAGTATTTT,CASSEGGKLRTDTQYF
-,TRBV7-9,TRBD1,TRBJ2-1,TGTGCCAGCAGCCAGGGGGCAGGTACTCTTGGGGAGCAGTTCTTC,CASSQGAGTLGEQFF
-,TRBV7-9,-,TRBJ1-4,TGTGCCAGCAGCGCCCGACCCGCAACTAATGAAAAACTGTTTTTT,CASSARPATNEKLFF
-,TRBV28,-,TRBJ2-7,TGTGCCAGCAGTTTAGCTAGGGACGAGCAGTACTTC,CASSLARDEQYF
-,TRBV5-1,-,TRBJ2-1,TGCGCCAGCAGCATGGAGATAGACAATGAGCAGTTCTTC,CASSMEIDNEQFF
-,TRBV7-7,-,TRBJ2-2,TGTGCCAGCAGCCCGAACAGGGGAGGCGGGGAGCTGTTTTTT,CASSPNRGGGELFF
once,TRBV7-2,-,TRBJ2-2,TGTGCCAGCAGCTTATGGGAGGGGGGGTCCGGGGAGCTGTTTTTT,CASSLWEGGSGELFF
-,TRBV29-1,TRBD2,TRBJ2-1,TGCAGCGCCCCCGGTACTAGCGGGAGGGGAGCGCTCTACAATGAGCAGTTCTTC,CSAPGTSGRGALYNEQFF
-,TRBV7-2,-,TRBJ2-7,TGTGCCAGCAGCTCAGGGTTCCACGAGCAGTACTTC,CASSSGFHEQYF
-,TRBV28,TRBD1,TRBJ2-5,TGTGCCAGCAGTTGCTGGACAGGGGGTGGACTCGGGCGAGAGACCCAGTACTTC,CASSCWTGGGLGRETQYF
-,TRBV6-5,-,TRBJ1-2,TGTGCCAGCAGAACTTCAGATTGGCTTGGTGGCTACACCTTC,CASRTSDWLGGYTF
few,TRBV10-3,-,TRBJ1-2,TGTGCCATGACGATGCGGGAGAACTATGGCTACACCTTC,CAMTMRENYGYTF
-,TRBV7-9,TRBD1,TRBJ2-7,TGTGCCAGCAGCTTAGCCTCCGGGACAGGGAGCTCCTACGAGCAGTACTTC,CASSLASGTGSSYEQYF
-,TRBV3-1/TRBV3-2,-,TRBJ1-2,TGTGCCAGCAGCCAAGATAGAGAAAGCCTCCTGGGAGGCTACACCTTC,CASSQDRESLLGGYTF
-,TRBV7-2,-,TRBJ1-5,TGTGCCAGCAGCTTAGGAAGGCAGAGCAATCAGCCCCAGCATTTT,CASSLGRQSNQPQHF
-,TRBV10-3,-,TRBJ1-5,TGTGCCATCAGCGACGGTAGCAATCAGCCCCAGCATTTT,CAISDGSNQPQHF